This T cell receptor (beta chain) was sequenced for a study of blood T cell repertoires in COVID-19. Clones were sequenced by immunoSEQ multiplex PCR, and TCRdb holds only the in-frame ones, with some missing. Of 200,000 to 250,000 clones detected, over 80% appear once; the ten largest clones hold around 1.8%. Germline CDR1 SGHVS, CDR2 FQNEAQ. Trimming pared 5 bases from V and 2 bases from J, leaving 13 bases between. This CDR3 is 15 amino acids long. This chain links TRBV7-8 with TRBJ1-5; D perhaps matches TRBD1 (6 bases). This sequence was found in a woman aged 18-35 years who had recovered from COVID-19. Sequencing input: PBMCs or T cells enriched from blood (not recorded which). The CDR3 reads CASSRGGGGNQPQHF. In DNA form, the CDR3 reads TGTGCCAGCAGCCGGGGAGGGGGGGGCAATCAGCCCCAGCATTTT. The complete variable domain, with remaining parts taken from reference TRBV7-8 and TRBJ1-5, reads GAGVSQSPRYKVAKRGQDVALRCDPISGHVSLFWYQQALGQGPEFLTYFQNEAQLDKSGLPSDRFFAERPEGSVSTLKIQRTQQEDSAVYLCASSRGGGGNQPQHFGDGTRLSIL.